One and the same sample provided the 27 T cell receptor beta chains below, sequenced in a study of CD8 T cells in ankylosing spondylitis. Using its own MiXCR run on the 5' RACE reads, TCRdb lists one record per CDR3 protein. The sample yields roughly 220,000 distinct CDR3 sequences, approximately 10% seen once. Input material: blood, either unsorted or a sorted T cell fraction (not recorded which). The receptors here all came from a male donor with ankylosing spondylitis or in good health (not recorded which).

The table lists this clonotype with a few counts. The J gene is TRBJ1-1, the V gene TRBV20-1, with TRBD1 identical over 7 bases. V shed 3 bases and J 4 bases; nucleotides not matched to a gene: 26. CDR1 DFQATT and CDR2 SNEGSKA come from the germline V gene (reference sequence). This CDR3 contains 20 residues. The CDR3 is CSARGGWTGLVGLDPTEAFF. CDR3 nucleotides: TGCAGTGCTAGGGGGGGATGGACAGGCCTAGTGGGGTTGGATCCCACTGAAGCTTTCTTT.

This clonotype has just a few counts. The V gene is TRBV28, the J gene TRBJ2-7; TRBD2 aligns across 9 bases. The CDR3 sequence is 13 residues long. V trimming: 10 bases; J trimming: 0 bases; junction bases outside the gene matches: 4. CDR1 and CDR2 (germline): MDHEN, SYDVKM. The CDR3 DNA sequence: TGTGCCACCGCGGGAGGGGTCTCCTACGAGCAGTACTTC. It yields the protein CATAGGVSYEQYF.

In its sample, this clonotype was seen many times. The genes are TRBV11-1 and TRBJ2-3; 8 bases are shared with TRBD1. Looked up from germline, CDR1 is SGHAT and CDR2 is FQDESV (reference sequence). With V trimmed by 5 bases and J by 3 bases, 7 bases remained unmatched. The CDR3 is 15 amino acids. This CDR3 reads CASSLRTGNTDTQYF. The CDR3 nucleotides read TGTGCCAGCAGCCTTCGGACAGGGAATACAGATACGCAGTATTTT. The whole variable domain, filled in from reference TRBV11-1 and TRBJ2-3, reads EAEVAQSPRYKITEKSQAVAFWCDPISGHATLYWYRQILGQGPELLVQFQDESVVDDSQLPKDRFSAERLKGVDSTLKIQPAELGDSAMYLCASSLRTGNTDTQYFGPGTRLTVL.

This clonotype turned up a few times. The chain has TRBV19 and TRBJ2-4, with 10 bases that match TRBD1. This CDR3 has 15 residues. V gave up 2 bases and J gave up 6 bases; unmatched junction bases: 4. Germline V gene sequence: CDR1 LNHDA, CDR2 SQIVND (reference sequence). CDR3 sequence (DNA): TGTGCCAGTAGTATAAAGGGACAGGGGACAAACATTCAGTACTTC. Translated: CASSIKGQGTNIQYF.

The sample holds a few counts of this clonotype. This rearrangement joins TRBV12-3 or TRBV12-4 to TRBJ2-3; 8 bases match TRBD2. The CDR3 consists of 15 residues. V was clipped by 3 bases and J by 2 bases; unmatched bases: 4. CDR3 sequence: CASSFQRGTTDTQYF. CDR3 DNA: TGTGCCAGCAGTTTCCAGCGGGGGACCACAGATACGCAGTATTTT.

The V call is TRBV5-1, the J call TRBJ1-1; TRBD1 might be the D (5 bases). The V and J ends lost 3 bases and 7 bases respectively, with 13 bases between them. Germline-derived CDR1 and CDR2 are SGHRS and YFSETQ. CDR3 length: 13 amino acids. In nucleotides, the CDR3 is TGCGCCAGCAGCTCCTCCGGGACGAATGAAGCTTTCTTT. It yields the protein CASSSSGTNEAFF.

This clonotype was seen at least ten times. The chain uses TRBV4-2 and TRBJ2-2; D gene unclear. CDR1 and CDR2 (germline): LGHNA, YNFKEQ. V was shortened by 0 bases and J by 7 bases, with 6 bases between the two germline ends. CDR3 length: 13 amino acids. The CDR3 DNA sequence: TGTGCCAGCAGCCAAGACGGCGTCGGGGAGCTGTTTTTT. Translating gives CASSQDGVGELFF.

This clonotype was observed many times. CDR3 region: CASSSGLGGDTQYF. CDR3 sequence (DNA): TGTGCCAGCAGCTCCGGACTAGGGGGAGATACGCAGTATTTT. The chain carries TRBV7-3 and TRBJ2-3; a possible D gene is TRBD2 (7 bases). V lost 4 bases, J lost 5 bases, and 13 bases lay in between. Germline V gene sequence: CDR1 SGHTA, CDR2 FQGTGA. The CDR3 loop spans 14 amino acids.

This clonotype was counted ten times or more. CDR3 protein: CASSLDGLAVSYEQYF. As DNA, the CDR3 is TGTGCCAGCAGCTTAGATGGACTAGCTGTGTCCTACGAGCAGTACTTC. V is TRBV11-2 and J is TRBJ2-7; 8 nucleotides match TRBD2. Losses at the gene ends were 0 bases for V and 1 base for J; bases not matched to a gene: 5. Germline CDR1 and CDR2: SGHAT and FQNNGV. The CDR3 has 16 residues.

The gene calls are TRBV19 and TRBJ2-5, with D perhaps TRBD2 (5 bases). The CDR3 is made up of 17 amino acids. Trimming took 1 base from V and 1 from J, leaving 16 bases between them. Germline V gene lookup returns CDR1 LNHDA and CDR2 SQIVND (reference sequence). The CDR3 sequence is CASSIVISGPLQETQYF. CDR3 DNA: TGTGCCAGTAGTATAGTGATAAGCGGACCACTCCAAGAGACCCAGTACTTC.

V gene TRBV7-8 combines with J gene TRBJ2-1; 10 nucleotides line up with TRBD1. CDR3 length: 17 residues. J lost 6 bases, V lost 2 bases, and 10 bases had no gene match. The germline V gene has CDR1 SGHVS and CDR2 FQNEAQ. The CDR3 spells CASSLPLYRDRGNEQFF. In nucleotides, the CDR3 is TGTGCCAGCAGCTTACCCCTTTACCGGGACAGGGGCAATGAGCAGTTCTTC.

This clonotype was observed a few times. This may be a read error, as it is one base from a much larger clone. The CDR3 nucleotides read TGTGCCAGCAGCCGAGACAGGGGGAATTCACCCCTCCACTTT. It codes for CASSRDRGNSPLHF. V and J are TRBV5-6 and TRBJ1-6, with 9 bases fitting TRBD1. Losses at the gene ends were 4 bases for V and 7 bases for J; bases not matched to a gene: 3. CDR1 is SGHDT, CDR2 YYEEEE, per germline. The CDR3 extends over 14 amino acids.

The chain combines TRBV9 with TRBJ2-3; 8 bases align to TRBD1. The V segment lost 0 bases and the J segment 1 base; nucleotides outside the gene matches: 4. CDR1 is SGDLS and CDR2 is YYNGEE in the germline V gene. This CDR3 has 16 amino acids. CDR3 in amino acids: CASSVGQGAGTDTQYF. In DNA, the CDR3 is TGTGCCAGCAGCGTAGGGCAGGGGGCTGGCACAGATACGCAGTATTTT.

The chain uses TRBV30 and TRBJ1-1; D gene uncertain. The CDR3 is 13 residues long. Trimming cost V 2 bases and J 2 bases, with 9 bases left between them. CDR1 and CDR2 from the germline V gene are GTSNPN and SVGIG (reference sequence). The CDR3 DNA is TGTGCCTGGAGTTCCAAATTCAACACTGAAGCTTTCTTT. Protein: CAWSSKFNTEAFF.

This clonotype was seen ten or more times. The chain is built from TRBV10-3 and TRBJ1-1; D may be TRBD1 (5 bases). The CDR3 extends over 13 amino acids. V gave up 7 bases and J gave up 2 bases, with 11 bases separating them. Per germline, CDR1 ENHRY and CDR2 SYGVKD. Here the CDR3 DNA reads TGTGCCATCACGACAGAACCAAACACTGAAGCTTTCTTT. Protein sequence: CAITTEPNTEAFF.

This clonotype occurred many times. The chain couples TRBV7-2 to TRBJ1-5, with 10 positions matching TRBD1. The CDR3 is 15 amino acids. Germline CDR1 SGHTA, CDR2 FQGNSA. J lost 7 bases, V lost 5 bases, and 8 bases had no gene match. The CDR3 nucleotides are TGTGCCAGCAGCCCCTTGACAGGGGGCTTGCAGCCCCAGCATTTT. Residues: CASSPLTGGLQPQHF.

The chain's CDR3 is CSASAGYDQPQHF. CDR3 in DNA: TGCAGTGCTAGCGCGGGTTATGACCAGCCCCAGCATTTT. V gene TRBV20-1 combines with J gene TRBJ1-5, with D hard to call. CDR1 is DFQATT, CDR2 SNEGSKA, per germline (reference sequence). Trimming cost V 3 bases and J 7 bases, with 13 bases left between them. This CDR3 comprises 13 residues.

The genes are TRBV5-5 and TRBJ2-3; possible D gene TRBD1, 6 bases. The V end was cut by 2 bases, the J end by 0 bases, with 10 bases between. This CDR3 spans 15 amino acids. Germline CDR1 and CDR2: SGHKS and YYEKEE (reference sequence). CDR3 DNA: TGTGCCAGCAGCTTTCAGGGGATAAGCACAGATACGCAGTATTTT. Amino acid sequence: CASSFQGISTDTQYF.

With respect to this clonotype: A much larger clone differs from this one at a single base, so this may be a read error. This chain connects TRBV5-1 to TRBJ2-2; 7 bases map to TRBD2. Germline V lookup: CDR1 SGHRS, CDR2 YFSETQ. CDR3 size: 16 residues. The CDR3 loop reads CVSRWGSSGSTGELFF. In DNA, the CDR3 is TGCGTCAGCAGGTGGGGGTCTAGCGGAAGCACCGGGGAGCTGTTTTTT.

In this sample, this clonotype turned up many times. The chain joins TRBV30 to TRBJ1-2; D not resolved. The length of the CDR3 is 12 residues. Deletions cut 3 bases from V and 7 bases from J, with 12 bases between. CDR1 GTSNPN and CDR2 SVGIG come from the germline V gene (reference sequence). In DNA form, the CDR3 reads TGTGCCTGGAGGGTTCATACGCTTGGCTACACCTTC. Translation gives CAWRVHTLGYTF.

This clonotype showed up many times. The gene calls are TRBV28 and TRBJ2-7; 7 bases are shared with TRBD2. J was trimmed by 0 bases and V by 6 bases; bases with no gene match: 8. The CDR3 runs 15 residues. Germline V gene data show CDR1 as MDHEN and CDR2 as SYDVKM. Written as DNA, the CDR3 is TGTGCCAGCAGGGACGCGGGAGCGAGCTCCTACGAGCAGTACTTC. Its protein product is CASRDAGASSYEQYF. The variable domain in full, with the rest retrieved from reference TRBV28 and TRBJ2-7, is DVKVTQSSRYLVKRTGEKVFLECVQDMDHENMFWYRQDPGLGLRLIYFSYDVKMKEKGDIPEGYSVSREKKERFSLILESASTNQTSMYLCASRDAGASSYEQYFGPGTRLTVT.

At least ten counts were recorded for this clonotype. The gene calls are TRBV5-1 and TRBJ1-2, with D uncertain. Germline values: CDR1 SGHRS, CDR2 YFSETQ. This CDR3 has 12 amino acids. With 0 bases removed from V and 6 bases from J, the gap between germline ends came to 6 bases. In DNA form, the CDR3 reads TGCGCCAGCAGCTTGGCCGCCCATGGCTACACCTTC. It yields the protein CASSLAAHGYTF.

The chain links TRBV3-1 to TRBJ1-2; D is unresolved. V lost 1 base and J lost 0, with 6 bases in between. Germline V gene sequence: CDR1 LGHDT, CDR2 YNNKEL (reference sequence). The CDR3 length is 14 residues. DNA of the CDR3: TGTGCCAGCAGCCAAGTTTCGGCTAACTATGGCTACACCTTC. It is translated as CASSQVSANYGYTF. The variable domain in full, completed from reference TRBV3-1 and TRBJ1-2, reads DTAVSQTPKYLVTQMGNDKSIKCEQNLGHDTMYWYKQDSKKFLKIMFSYNNKELIINETVPNRFSPKSPDKAHLNLHINSLELGDSAVYFCASSQVSANYGYTFGSGTRLTVV.

This clonotype was found many times. CDR3 coding DNA: TGCAGTGCTAGATGGGACGAAGTGTTGACTGAAGCTTTCTTT. Its translation is CSARWDEVLTEAFF. The V call is TRBV20-1, the J call TRBJ1-1; tentatively, D is TRBD1 (5 bases). CDR3 length: 14 amino acids. V was trimmed by 2 bases and J by 5 bases, leaving 15 bases between them. Per the germline V gene, CDR1 is DFQATT and CDR2 is SNEGSKA (reference sequence).

In its sample, this clonotype was seen many times. This sequence joins TRBV4-2 and TRBJ1-5; D uncertain. Per the germline V gene, CDR1 is LGHNA and CDR2 is YNFKEQ. V was shortened by 0 bases and J by 7 bases, with 10 bases between the two germline ends. The CDR3 has 14 amino acids. DNA of the CDR3: TGTGCCAGCAGCCAAGATCTTAAGGAACAGCCCCAGCATTTT. Its translation: CASSQDLKEQPQHF.

This clonotype occurred a few times. This chain links TRBV7-2 with TRBJ2-3, with 8 bases matching TRBD2. The germline V gene has CDR1 SGHTA and CDR2 FQGNSA. With V trimmed by 5 bases and J by 1 base, 8 bases remained unmatched. CDR3 length: 16 residues. The CDR3 spells CASSARPAGGTDTQYF. The DNA of the CDR3 is TGTGCCAGCAGCGCGAGGCCAGCGGGGGGCACAGATACGCAGTATTTT.

This clonotype came up many times. The genes are TRBV7-9 and TRBJ2-1; D tentatively reads TRBD1 or TRBD2 (5 bases each). Trimming took off 11 bases at V and 0 bases at J, with 11 bases between the two ends. Germline V lookup: CDR1 SEHNR, CDR2 FQNEAQ (reference sequence). There are 13 residues in the CDR3. The CDR3 DNA reads as TGTGCCGGGACCTTGGGCTCCTACAATGAGCAGTTCTTC. It encodes CAGTLGSYNEQFF.